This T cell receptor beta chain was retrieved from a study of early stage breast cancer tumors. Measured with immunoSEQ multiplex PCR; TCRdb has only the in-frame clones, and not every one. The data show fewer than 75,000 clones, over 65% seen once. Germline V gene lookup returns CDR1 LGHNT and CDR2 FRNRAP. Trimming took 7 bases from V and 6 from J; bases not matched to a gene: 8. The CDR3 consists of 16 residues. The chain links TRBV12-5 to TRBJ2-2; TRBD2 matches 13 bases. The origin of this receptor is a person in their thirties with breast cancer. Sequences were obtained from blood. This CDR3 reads CASAPPGLAGAGELFF. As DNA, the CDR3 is TGTGCTAGTGCCCCCCCCGGACTAGCGGGAGCCGGGGAGCTGTTTTTT.